The TCR beta chain described here comes from a study of T cell responses to AZD1222 COVID-19 vaccine. To note about this clone: What it binds is not known.

Sequencing used immunoSEQ multiplex PCR; TCRdb keeps in-frame clones, though not all of them. This sample carries about 120,000 clones, roughly 88% of them seen once, and the ten largest clones take 5.5% to 7.5%. Looked up from germline, CDR1 is SGHVS and CDR2 is FNYEAQ. This CDR3 is 12 amino acids long. Deletions cut 5 bases from V and 4 bases from J, with 8 bases between. Both about-4-week and about-12-week second-dose recipients were combined. Study conclusions and caveats: Spike-specific TCR breadth and depth grew following two AZD1222 doses. Mapped onto spike, vaccine-associated CD4 TCRs spanned it and were dominant at 160-218 and 743-854.

The source material was peripheral blood, sampled 28 days after the second AZD1222 dose. The rearrangement links TRBV7-6 to TRBJ2-5; the D is unclear. This receptor was obtained from an adult who received the AZD1222 COVID-19 vaccine. CDR3 sequence (DNA): TGTGCCAGCAGCCCAGCGTTAGAGACCCAGTACTTC. It codes for CASSPALETQYF.